The 2 T cell receptor beta chains below come from one sample, sequenced in a study of blood T cell repertoires in COVID-19. Using immunoSEQ multiplex PCR, the repertoire was profiled, and TCRdb retains in-frame clones only, with some absent. The repertoire consists of tens of thousands of clones, with 60% to 80% occurring once and the leading ten covering 9.5% to 10%. The sample consisted of peripheral blood. The receptors originated from a human donor in a cohort sampled during active COVID-19.

The chain couples TRBV18 to TRBJ2-3, with 10 bases matching TRBD1. J was trimmed by 8 bases and V by 3 bases; bases with no gene match: 23. The germline V gene encodes CDR1 KGHSH and CDR2 LQKENI. The CDR3 totals 20 residues. The DNA of the CDR3 is TGTGCCAGCTCACCCGGAGGAACCGGGACAGGGGTGGTTCGTGCCGGTACGCAGTATTTT. Its translation is CASSPGGTGTGVVRAGTQYF.

This chain joins TRBV28 and TRBJ2-6, with 9 bases lining up with TRBD1. The CDR3 is 18 amino acids. The V gene's germline CDR1 is MDHEN and CDR2 SYDVKM. V shed 0 bases and J 0 bases; nucleotides not matched to a gene: 3. This CDR3 reads CASSLWGTGISGANVLTF. Written as DNA, the CDR3 is TGTGCCAGCAGTTTATGGGGGACAGGGATCTCTGGGGCCAACGTCCTGACTTTC.